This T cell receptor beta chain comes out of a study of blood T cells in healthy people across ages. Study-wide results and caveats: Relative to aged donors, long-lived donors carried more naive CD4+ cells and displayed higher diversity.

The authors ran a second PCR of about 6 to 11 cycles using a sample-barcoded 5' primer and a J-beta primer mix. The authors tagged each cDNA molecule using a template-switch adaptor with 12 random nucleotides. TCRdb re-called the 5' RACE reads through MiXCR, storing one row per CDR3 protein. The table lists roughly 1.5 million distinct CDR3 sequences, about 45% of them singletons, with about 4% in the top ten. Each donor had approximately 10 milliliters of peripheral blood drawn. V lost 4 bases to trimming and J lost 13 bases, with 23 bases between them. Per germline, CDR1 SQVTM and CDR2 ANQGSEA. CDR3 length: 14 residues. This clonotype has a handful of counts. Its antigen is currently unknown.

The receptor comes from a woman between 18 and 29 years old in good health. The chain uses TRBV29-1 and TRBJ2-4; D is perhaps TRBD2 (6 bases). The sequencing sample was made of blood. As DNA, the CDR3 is TGCAGCGTTGCGTCTTCGGGGGATGCCGGGGAGCAGTACTTC. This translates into CSVASSGDAGEQYF.